A selection of T cell receptor beta chains follows, all from one sample in a study of cytotoxic CD8 clonotypes in ibrutinib-treated CLL. Generated by immunoSEQ multiplex PCR, the TCRdb table keeps only in-frame clones and is missing some. The sample shows 150,000 or so clones, 80% of them seen only once. The starting material was PBMCs, obtained after 36 months of ibrutinib treatment. The source of these receptors is a human donor with chronic lymphocytic leukemia. Both conserved end residues are part of each CDR3. The D gene is left open where the match is weak. Not every row has a clone size; where given, it reads once, few, many or a size class.

d_call: .
v_call: TRBV6-5
cdr3_length: 14
clone_size: .
j_call: TRBJ1-2
cdr3_nt: TGTGCCAGCAGTTACGGGGGTTTTGGCTATGGCTACACCTTC
cdr3_aa: CASSYGGFGYGYTF

d_call: .
v_call: TRBV6-6
cdr3_length: 14
clone_size: .
j_call: TRBJ1-1
cdr3_nt: TGTGCCAGCAGTTACCAGGGTGGGAACACTGAAGCTTTCTTT
cdr3_aa: CASSYQGGNTEAFF

d_call: .
v_call: TRBV5-1
cdr3_length: 14
clone_size: .
j_call: TRBJ1-2
cdr3_nt: TGCGCCAGCAGCCAAAAGACACTACCCGATGGCTACACCTTC
cdr3_aa: CASSQKTLPDGYTF

d_call: .
v_call: TRBV4-1
cdr3_length: 14
clone_size: few
j_call: TRBJ1-2
cdr3_nt: TGCGCCAGCAGCCAAGATCTTATTGGCTATGGCTACACCTTC
cdr3_aa: CASSQDLIGYGYTF

d_call: .
v_call: TRBV5-1
cdr3_length: 14
clone_size: .
j_call: TRBJ1-5
cdr3_nt: TGCGCCAGCCGCCTAGACAGTAGCAATCAGCCCCAGCATTTT
cdr3_aa: CASRLDSSNQPQHF

d_call: TRBD1
v_call: TRBV18
cdr3_length: 15
clone_size: few
j_call: TRBJ1-1
cdr3_nt: TGTGCCAGCTCACGGACAGGGGAGATGAACACTGAAGCTTTCTTT
cdr3_aa: CASSRTGEMNTEAFF

d_call: TRBD1
v_call: TRBV9
cdr3_length: 15
clone_size: once
j_call: TRBJ2-7
cdr3_nt: TGTGCCAGCAGCGTAGCGCAGGGGGCGGTCTACGAGCAGTACTTC
cdr3_aa: CASSVAQGAVYEQYF

d_call: .
v_call: TRBV5-1
cdr3_length: 15
clone_size: .
j_call: TRBJ1-1
cdr3_nt: TGCGCCAGCAGCTTGGAAGGGGCCTTGAACACTGAAGCTTTCTTT
cdr3_aa: CASSLEGALNTEAFF

d_call: .
v_call: TRBV9
cdr3_length: 15
clone_size: .
j_call: TRBJ2-2
cdr3_nt: TGTGCCAGCAGCGTTGAAGTATCGAACACCGGGGAGCTGTTTTTT
cdr3_aa: CASSVEVSNTGELFF

d_call: TRBD2
v_call: TRBV7-9
cdr3_length: 13
clone_size: .
j_call: TRBJ2-2
cdr3_nt: TGTGCCACCTCGGGACTAGCTTTCGGGGAGCTGTTTTTT
cdr3_aa: CATSGLAFGELFF

d_call: TRBD2
v_call: TRBV25-1
cdr3_length: 14
clone_size: .
j_call: TRBJ2-2
cdr3_nt: TGTGCCAGCAGTGATGCGGGGGTCACCGGGGAGCTGTTTTTT
cdr3_aa: CASSDAGVTGELFF

d_call: .
v_call: TRBV9
cdr3_length: 11
clone_size: .
j_call: TRBJ2-5
cdr3_nt: TGTGCCAGCAGCGGCGGCGAGACCCAGTACTTC
cdr3_aa: CASSGGETQYF

d_call: .
v_call: TRBV10-3
cdr3_length: 13
clone_size: few
j_call: TRBJ1-5
cdr3_nt: TGTGCCATCGCGTCAGGAGATAATCAGCCCCAGCATTTT
cdr3_aa: CAIASGDNQPQHF

d_call: .
v_call: TRBV9
cdr3_length: 19
clone_size: .
j_call: TRBJ2-3
cdr3_nt: TGTGCCAGCAGCGTAGGAGACACCGTTACCAGCTATAGCACAGATACGCAGTATTTT
cdr3_aa: CASSVGDTVTSYSTDTQYF

d_call: .
v_call: TRBV10-3
cdr3_length: 14
clone_size: .
j_call: TRBJ1-2
cdr3_nt: TGTGCCATCAGTTTGGGTATGGGTACGGGCGGCTACACCTTC
cdr3_aa: CAISLGMGTGGYTF

d_call: .
v_call: TRBV30
cdr3_length: 13
clone_size: .
j_call: TRBJ1-2
cdr3_nt: TGTGCCTGGAGTTTTACAGGGAGATCAGGCTACACCTTC
cdr3_aa: CAWSFTGRSGYTF

d_call: .
v_call: TRBV6-5
cdr3_length: 12
clone_size: .
j_call: TRBJ2-1
cdr3_nt: TGTGCCAGCAGTTACTCGAAGTCTGAGCAGTTCTTC
cdr3_aa: CASSYSKSEQFF

d_call: .
v_call: TRBV6-1
cdr3_length: 15
clone_size: .
j_call: TRBJ1-2
cdr3_nt: TGTGCCAGCAGTGAGGTCTGGCGGGGCAGCTATGGCTACACCTTC
cdr3_aa: CASSEVWRGSYGYTF

d_call: .
v_call: TRBV6-1
cdr3_length: 13
clone_size: .
j_call: TRBJ1-3
cdr3_nt: TGTGCCAGCAGCATTATCTCTGGAAACACCATATATTTT
cdr3_aa: CASSIISGNTIYF

d_call: .
v_call: TRBV2
cdr3_length: 12
clone_size: .
j_call: TRBJ1-4
cdr3_nt: TGTGCCAGCAGCGGGGGGCTTGAAAAACTGTTTTTT
cdr3_aa: CASSGGLEKLFF

d_call: .
v_call: TRBV4-1
cdr3_length: 18
clone_size: .
j_call: TRBJ1-6
cdr3_nt: TGCGCCAGCAGCCAAGTTGCAGGGGTTGTATCCTATAATTCACCCCTCCACTTT
cdr3_aa: CASSQVAGVVSYNSPLHF

d_call: TRBD2
v_call: TRBV30
cdr3_length: 15
clone_size: .
j_call: TRBJ2-1
cdr3_nt: TGTGCCTGGACCCCTAGCGGGAATGGGTACAATGAGCAGTTCTTC
cdr3_aa: CAWTPSGNGYNEQFF

d_call: .
v_call: TRBV15
cdr3_length: 16
clone_size: .
j_call: TRBJ1-5
cdr3_nt: TGTGCCACCAGCAGAGAATTGTCTCGTAGCAATCAGCCCCAGCATTTT
cdr3_aa: CATSRELSRSNQPQHF

d_call: .
v_call: TRBV6-6
cdr3_length: 15
clone_size: many
j_call: TRBJ2-3
cdr3_nt: TGTGCCAGCAGTTACTCAGGCTCGGAGACAGATACGCAGTATTTT
cdr3_aa: CASSYSGSETDTQYF

d_call: .
v_call: TRBV15
cdr3_length: 18
clone_size: .
j_call: TRBJ2-6
cdr3_nt: TGTGCCACCAGCAGAGAGTGGATCAGTTTCTCTGGGGCCAACGTCCTGACTTTC
cdr3_aa: CATSREWISFSGANVLTF

d_call: .
v_call: TRBV5-8
cdr3_length: 19
clone_size: .
j_call: TRBJ2-5
cdr3_nt: TGTGCCAGCAGCTTGGAAGAAACCCTCGCGGGGGCCCCCCAAGAGACCCAGTACTTC
cdr3_aa: CASSLEETLAGAPQETQYF

d_call: .
v_call: TRBV4-2
cdr3_length: 15
clone_size: .
j_call: TRBJ1-5
cdr3_nt: TGTGCCAGCAGCCAAGGAGGGGGATTGAATCAGCCCCAGCATTTT
cdr3_aa: CASSQGGGLNQPQHF

d_call: .
v_call: TRBV10-2
cdr3_length: 12
clone_size: few
j_call: TRBJ2-7
cdr3_nt: TGCGCCAGCAGTGAGTCAGGGTTCGAGCAGTACTTC
cdr3_aa: CASSESGFEQYF

d_call: TRBD2
v_call: TRBV19
cdr3_length: 18
clone_size: .
j_call: TRBJ2-5
cdr3_nt: TGTGCCAGTAGTATAGATCCGCCGGGACTAGCGGGGCTAGAGACCCAGTACTTC
cdr3_aa: CASSIDPPGLAGLETQYF

d_call: .
v_call: TRBV4-2
cdr3_length: 16
clone_size: .
j_call: TRBJ2-1
cdr3_nt: TGTGCCAGCAGCCGACAAACGGCGGACTCCTACAATGAGCAGTTCTTC
cdr3_aa: CASSRQTADSYNEQFF

d_call: .
v_call: TRBV5-1
cdr3_length: 15
clone_size: .
j_call: TRBJ1-2
cdr3_nt: TGCGCCAGCAGCTTGCCGTCGGATACTAACTATGGCTACACCTTC
cdr3_aa: CASSLPSDTNYGYTF

d_call: .
v_call: TRBV7-9
cdr3_length: 14
clone_size: .
j_call: TRBJ2-5
cdr3_nt: TGTGCCAGCAGCGTAACTAGGGGGAAAGAGACCCAGTACTTC
cdr3_aa: CASSVTRGKETQYF

d_call: TRBD1
v_call: TRBV4-1
cdr3_length: 15
clone_size: .
j_call: TRBJ2-5
cdr3_nt: TGCGCCAGCAGCCAAGGACAGGGTCCCCAAGAGACCCAGTACTTC
cdr3_aa: CASSQGQGPQETQYF

d_call: .
v_call: TRBV30
cdr3_length: 11
clone_size: .
j_call: TRBJ2-5
cdr3_nt: TGTGCCTGGAGTGTAAGGGAGACCCAGTACTTC
cdr3_aa: CAWSVRETQYF

d_call: .
v_call: TRBV7-8
cdr3_length: 17
clone_size: .
j_call: TRBJ2-6
cdr3_nt: TGTGCCAGCAGCTCGCTCTTGGGGGTTCCTGGGGCCAACGTCCTGACTTTC
cdr3_aa: CASSSLLGVPGANVLTF

d_call: .
v_call: TRBV5-6
cdr3_length: 13
clone_size: few
j_call: TRBJ2-7
cdr3_nt: TGTGCCAGCAGCTTGACGCCAGGCTACGAGCAGTACTTC
cdr3_aa: CASSLTPGYEQYF

d_call: TRBD1
v_call: TRBV10-3
cdr3_length: 14
clone_size: .
j_call: TRBJ1-6
cdr3_nt: TGTGCCATCGGCCAGGGGGCAGGCAGTTCACCCCTCCACTTT
cdr3_aa: CAIGQGAGSSPLHF

d_call: TRBD2
v_call: TRBV27
cdr3_length: 13
clone_size: .
j_call: TRBJ2-4
cdr3_nt: TGTGCCAGCACCTATAGTGGGGGGGACATTCAGTACTTC
cdr3_aa: CASTYSGGDIQYF

d_call: TRBD2
v_call: TRBV5-1
cdr3_length: 16
clone_size: .
j_call: TRBJ2-7
cdr3_nt: TGCGCCAGCAGCCCTGGCATAGCGGGAGTTCTTTACGAGCAGTACTTC
cdr3_aa: CASSPGIAGVLYEQYF

d_call: .
v_call: TRBV10-3
cdr3_length: 11
clone_size: .
j_call: TRBJ1-1
cdr3_nt: TGTGCCATCAGTGAGCCCCCTGAAGCTTTCTTT
cdr3_aa: CAISEPPEAFF

d_call: TRBD1
v_call: TRBV6-5
cdr3_length: 14
clone_size: .
j_call: TRBJ1-2
cdr3_nt: TGTGCCAGCAGTTCCTTGGGACAGGGGGGTGGCTACACCTTC
cdr3_aa: CASSSLGQGGGYTF

d_call: TRBD1
v_call: TRBV2
cdr3_length: 14
clone_size: few
j_call: TRBJ2-7
cdr3_nt: TGTGCCAGCAGTCCCCGGGACAGCTCCTACGAGCAGTACTTC
cdr3_aa: CASSPRDSSYEQYF

d_call: .
v_call: TRBV7-2
cdr3_length: 16
clone_size: few
j_call: TRBJ2-1
cdr3_nt: TGTGCCAGCATCCCGCCTTCTGTAGCGGTTATGGATGAGCAGTTCTTC
cdr3_aa: CASIPPSVAVMDEQFF

d_call: .
v_call: TRBV27
cdr3_length: 13
clone_size: .
j_call: TRBJ2-7
cdr3_nt: TGTGCCAGCAGTTTTAGTAGCGAGTACGAGCAGTACTTC
cdr3_aa: CASSFSSEYEQYF